Included here is one TCR beta chain sequence, with context. Its cognate antigen has yet to be identified. Per-base qualities were not stored, and no clone one base away is much larger. For the CD8 naive samples, CD45RO-negative cells were positively selected for CCR7, yielding a CD45RA+CCR7+ population from which TemRA cells were excluded. Healthy HIV-negative adults with no recently reported acute infections or vaccinations were included as donors. Only Caucasian adults living in Nashville, Tennessee, USA were represented among the donors. After blood collection by leukapheresis, PBMCs were isolated using Ficoll-Histopaque density gradient centrifugation and then cryopreserved in the vapor phase of liquid nitrogen. Analytical flow cytometry was used to check the purity and quantity of each magnetically sorted T cell population. Each sorted fraction had its genomic DNA isolated and then quantified by UV absorbance on a Nanodrop 2000c.

These data belong to a study of shared clonotypes between healthy human individuals (dated by TCRdb to 2019 to 2021). As for the study more broadly: Three men and a couple of women, aged 18 to 49 years, made up the cohort. Per donor, three plates each were used for CD4 naive and CD4 memory, two for CD8 naive, and one for CD8 memory. The study deeply sequenced blood TCR repertoires of five healthy adults to estimate repertoire size and the extent of clonotype sharing between individuals. To increase sequencing depth and limit assay-specific biases, TCR repertoire library preparation and sequencing were carried out by different laboratories using diverse techniques. Per donor, leukapheresis produced somewhere between about 0.94 and 9 billion PBMCs.

Using the deep immunoSEQ assay, multiplex PCR amplified TCR CDR3 regions from genomic DNA. Genomic DNA extracted from each cell subset was distributed evenly over all wells of several immunoSEQ 96-well plates, and each plate served as one replicate. For sorted subsets, around 0.2 ug genomic DNA, equal to some 30,000 T cell genomes, was loaded into each replicate PCR. Purified libraries were measured with a Qubit 3.0 fluorometer, size-checked on a Bioanalyzer 2100, and measured again with the KAPA Library Quantification kit. A separate single-read 150-cycle Illumina NextSeq 550 flow cell was used to sequence each immunoSEQ 96-well plate. Per the original workflow: Because the immunoSEQ output included only junctional sequences and no quality scores, the filtering could not be the same as the filtering used for full-length reads. To assign V/J genes and CDR3, sequences were annotated using PyIR, a Python wrapper for IgBLAST v1.9, with IMGT germline references. Any read was removed if the V/J assignment was weak (E-value above 1e-6), the CDR3 was missing, or the read contained stop codons, out-of-frame junctions, or ambiguous translated residues. V3J clonotypes were defined as sequences sharing an identical inferred V gene, J gene, and CDR3 amino acid sequence. The percentage overlap between two repertoires was calculated by dividing the number of shared unique clonotypes by the size of the smaller repertoire. Repertoire richness was assessed with RTK rarefaction, the Chao1 estimator, and Recon v2.1 estimates of unobserved clonotypes. Generation probabilities for all TCRbeta clonotypes obtained by the gDNA method from several donors were computed using OLGA. Drawn from immuneACCESS, this table holds only the in-frame rearrangements with V and J called that TCRdb kept. Clones are partly lost; checked studies trace under half to an unresolved V gene and leave the rest unexplained. V, J and clone size were drawn from that table, and D and trimming were deduced from the DNA. This sample gives approximately 1.9 million clones in total; 85% to 95% of them show up just once. 1.5% to 2% of the sample is in the top ten clones.

The junction carries 12 bases between V and J, which are trimmed by 6 bases and 1 base respectively. The germline V gene (reference sequence) sets CDR1 to SEHNR and CDR2 to FQNEAQ. The CDR3 has 14 amino acids, counting the end cysteine and phenylalanine. The DNA shown is the 42-base CDR3, in frame from base 1. General findings and caveats noted by the study authors: Rarefaction of sorted-subset datasets indicated incomplete sequencing despite the large sequencing depth. Compared with non-shared clonotypes, the clonotypes found in all four sorted-subset donors had higher generation probabilities. Across several donors, around 5.4% of naive CD4, 3% to 4% of naive CD8, 2% to 2.5% of memory CD4, and 0.3% to 0.45% of memory CD8 clonotypes were shared. Pairwise subsampling led to the expectation that sequencing depth would affect the degree of clonotype sharing among donors. Estimated clonotype richness was generally larger for naive than for memory subsets. Only blood was sampled, and tissue TCR repertoires likely differ from those in blood. The small number of donors limited the genetic and exposure-history diversity represented.

The sample taken for sequencing was naive CD8+ T cells from PBMCs. The cell subset or site label on this specimen signifies: CD45RA+CCR7+. This TCR was recovered from a man aged 18-30 years in good health. Some clones in this sample may be carry-over from other donors' samples. This chain joins TRBV7-9 to TRBJ2-5, with TRBD1 perhaps the D gene, on 6 matching bases. In nucleotides, the sequence is TGTGCCAGCAGTCAGGGGACGACCCAAGAGACCCAGTACTTC. The translation is CASSQGTTQETQYF. The full variable domain, with segments outside the CDR3 supplied by the reference TRBV7-9 and TRBJ2-5 proteins, appears as DTGVSQNPRHKITKRGQNVTFRCDPISEHNRLYWYRQTLGQGPEFLTYFQNEAQLEKSRLLSDRFSAERPKGSFSTLEIQRTEQGDSAMYLCASSQGTTQETQYFGPGTRLLVL.